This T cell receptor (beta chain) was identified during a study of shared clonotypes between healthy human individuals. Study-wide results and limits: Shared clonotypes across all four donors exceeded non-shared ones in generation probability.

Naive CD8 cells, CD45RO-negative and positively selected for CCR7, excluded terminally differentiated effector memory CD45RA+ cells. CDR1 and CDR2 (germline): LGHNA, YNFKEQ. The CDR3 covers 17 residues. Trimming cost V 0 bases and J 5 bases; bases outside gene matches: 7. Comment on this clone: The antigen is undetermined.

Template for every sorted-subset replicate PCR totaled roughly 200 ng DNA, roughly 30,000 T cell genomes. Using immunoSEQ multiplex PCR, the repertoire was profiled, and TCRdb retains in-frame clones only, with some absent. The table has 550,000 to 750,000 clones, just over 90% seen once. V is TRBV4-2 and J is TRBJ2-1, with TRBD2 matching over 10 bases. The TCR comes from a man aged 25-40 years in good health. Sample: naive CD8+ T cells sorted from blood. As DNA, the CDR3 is TGTGCCAGCAGCCAAGAACAAAGGACTAGCGGTCACAATGAGCAGTTCTTC. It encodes CASSQEQRTSGHNEQFF.